The 25 T cell receptor beta chains listed next were all sequenced from one sample in a study of blood T cell repertoires in COVID-19. Profiling relied on immunoSEQ multiplex PCR, and the TCRdb table lists in-frame clones only, not all of them. The sample lists about 280,000 clones; 86% were seen once. The specimen sequenced was peripheral blood. Receptors were obtained from a woman aged 25-40 years with active or convalescent COVID-19.

CDR3 coding DNA: TGTGCCAGCAGCCAAGAGAGGGTGGCCTATGGCTACACCTTC. This sequence encodes CASSQERVAYGYTF. The rearrangement uses TRBV3-1 (or the pseudogene TRBV3-2) and TRBJ1-2; the D is unclear. CDR1 and CDR2 (germline): LGHDT, YNNKEL (reference sequence). This CDR3 region has 14 residues. With 0 bases removed from V and 4 bases from J, the gap between germline ends came to 9 bases.

The V gene is TRBV24-1, the J gene TRBJ1-1, with D perhaps TRBD1 (5 bases). V lost 7 bases and J 2 bases, leaving 13 bases between the germline ends. Germline V gene sequence: CDR1 KGHDR, CDR2 SFDVKD. This CDR3 is 14 amino acids long. The CDR3 DNA sequence: TGTGCCACCAGCGGGTCGGGGACTAACACTGAAGCTTTCTTT. Translated: CATSGSGTNTEAFF.

The J gene is TRBJ1-6, the V gene TRBV7-9; TRBD1 is a possible D gene (5 bases). The CDR3 is 15 amino acids. From germline, CDR1 is SEHNR and CDR2 FQNEAQ (reference sequence). V lost 8 bases to trimming and J lost 4 bases, with 15 bases between them. The CDR3 DNA reads TGTGCCAGCTCGGGGGGGGGAAATTATAATTCACCCCTCCACTTT. Residues: CASSGGGNYNSPLHF.

The genes are TRBV30 and TRBJ2-2; 10 bases agree with TRBD2. The CDR3 is made up of 15 amino acids. The junction had 4 bases not matched to a gene; V was cut back by 0 bases and J by 6 bases. Germline-derived CDR1 and CDR2 are GTSNPN and SVGIG (reference sequence). The DNA of the CDR3 is TGTGCCTGGAGTGTCGGAGCGGGGGGGGCCGGGGAGCTGTTTTTT. This translates into CAWSVGAGGAGELFF.

V is TRBV6-5 and J is TRBJ2-7, with 11 bases lining up with TRBD2. Germline V gene lookup returns CDR1 MNHEY and CDR2 SVGAGI. The V gene end was trimmed by 6 bases and the J gene end by 2 bases; junction bases not matched to a gene: 3. The CDR3 is 14 residues long. For the CDR3, the DNA is TGTGCCAGCAGGGTTAGCGGGGGGGCCTACGAGCAGTACTTC. Its protein is CASRVSGGAYEQYF.

The chain employs TRBV30 and TRBJ1-3; D gene ambiguous. Germline CDR1 is GTSNPN and CDR2 is SVGIG (reference sequence). The germline V and J ends were trimmed by 4 bases and 2 bases, with 9 bases remaining between them. The CDR3 contains 13 residues. CDR3 DNA: TGTGCCTGGACCCACGGGGCTGGAAACACCATATATTTT. As protein: CAWTHGAGNTIYF.

Only one count was recorded for this clone. The DNA for the CDR3 is TGTGCCATCAGCCTCGGTGGTCTGGAGAGTGGCTACACCTTC. Its protein is CAISLGGLESGYTF. V and J are TRBV10-3 and TRBJ1-2; no firm D call. Germline loops: CDR1 ENHRY, CDR2 SYGVKD. Trimming removed 6 bases at V and 7 bases at J, with 18 bases between. This CDR3 region has 14 residues.

V and J are TRBV6-6 and TRBJ2-3; D unclear. Trimming removed 2 bases from V and 2 bases from J, with 5 bases in between. The length of the CDR3 is 13 residues. From germline, CDR1 is MNHNY and CDR2 SVGAGI (reference sequence). The CDR3 reads CASSYENTDTQYF. CDR3 nucleotide sequence: TGTGCCAGCAGTTACGAGAACACAGATACGCAGTATTTT.

V gene TRBV6-5 combines with J gene TRBJ2-5; 10 bases line up with TRBD2. Germline CDR1 and CDR2: MNHEY and SVGAGI. The CDR3 contains 14 residues. After removal of 8 bases from V and 1 base from J, the junction contained 4 bases not matched to a gene. The CDR3: CASQRGGSQETQYF. CDR3 in DNA: TGTGCCAGCCAGCGGGGGGGCAGCCAAGAGACCCAGTACTTC.

The CDR3: CASSRAYSGNTIYF. CDR3 sequence (DNA): TGTGCCAGTAGTAGGGCCTACTCTGGAAACACCATATATTTT. The V call is TRBV19, the J call TRBJ1-3; no firm D call. Germline values: CDR1 LNHDA, CDR2 SQIVND (reference sequence). V gave up 4 bases and J gave up 0 bases, with 7 bases separating them. This CDR3 region has 14 residues.

The chain recombines TRBV29-1 with TRBJ2-7, with 7 bases aligning to TRBD1. Germline V gene lookup returns CDR1 SQVTM and CDR2 ANQGSEA. Germline trimming cut 7 bases from V and 2 bases from J; bases unmatched to any gene: 5. This CDR3 spans 12 amino acids. The CDR3 nucleotides read TGCAGCGGAGGACAGGTTCCCTACGAGCAGTACTTC. It yields the protein CSGGQVPYEQYF.

This clone was picked up one time. The V call is TRBV3-1 (or the pseudogene TRBV3-2), the J call TRBJ2-5; 12 nucleotides agree with TRBD2. V shed 4 bases and J 3 bases; nucleotides not matched to a gene: 3. This CDR3 spans 15 amino acids. Germline loops: CDR1 LGHDT, CDR2 YNNKEL (reference sequence). The CDR3 sequence is CASSRRTSGKETQYF. The CDR3 DNA reads as TGTGCCAGCAGCCGCCGGACTAGCGGGAAAGAGACCCAGTACTTC.

The J gene is TRBJ2-7, the V gene TRBV4-1; D is perhaps TRBD1 (6 bases). The length of the CDR3 is 16 residues. V was cut by 4 bases and J by 3 bases, with 19 bases left in between. The germline V gene has CDR1 MGHRA and CDR2 YSYEKL. CDR3 nucleotides: TGCGCCAGCAGCCCCGAAGTGAGGGGGTGGGGCTACGAGCAGTACTTC. Its protein product is CASSPEVRGWGYEQYF.

The chain employs TRBV6-6 and TRBJ1-3; a possible D gene is TRBD1 (6 bases). Trimming took 5 bases from V and 2 from J, leaving 16 bases between them. The CDR3 is made up of 16 amino acids. Per germline, CDR1 MNHNY and CDR2 SVGAGI (reference sequence). The CDR3 region is CASSLFSKGAGNTIYF. CDR3 DNA sequence: TGTGCCAGCAGTCTTTTTTCAAAGGGGGCTGGAAACACCATATATTTT.

This chain links TRBV19 with TRBJ2-7, with 7 bases aligning to TRBD1. The CDR3 extends over 14 amino acids. Trimming at V came to 5 bases and at J to 4 bases, leaving 8 bases not matched to a gene. Germline V gene sequence: CDR1 LNHDA, CDR2 SQIVND (reference sequence). The CDR3 DNA sequence: TGTGCCAGTAGTGCAAACAGGGGTGGATACGAGCAGTACTTC. Residues: CASSANRGGYEQYF.

The V call is TRBV12-3 or TRBV12-4, the J call TRBJ2-5; 7 nucleotides agree with TRBD2. J was trimmed by 5 bases and V by 7 bases; bases with no gene match: 7. The CDR3 runs to 13 residues. CDR3 sequence reads: CASNGGGRETQYF. The CDR3 DNA reads as TGTGCCAGCAATGGGGGGGGACGGGAGACCCAGTACTTC.

V and J are TRBV19 and TRBJ1-2, with TRBD1 matching over 8 bases. CDR3 size: 17 residues. Germline CDR1 is LNHDA and CDR2 is SQIVND (reference sequence). J gave up 0 bases and V 2 bases, and 8 bases lay outside the gene matches. As DNA, the CDR3 is TGTGCCAGTAGTATAAACCCTGGACAGGGCTCTAACTATGGCTACACCTTC. Translation gives CASSINPGQGSNYGYTF.

The chain joins TRBV6-5 to TRBJ1-1; D may be TRBD1 (5 bases). V lost 2 bases and J lost 2, with 12 bases in between. The germline gives CDR1 MNHEY, CDR2 SVGAGI. The CDR3 totals 15 residues. CDR3 DNA: TGTGCCAGCAGTTACGACACAGGCTACAACACTGAAGCTTTCTTT. Protein: CASSYDTGYNTEAFF.

Notes on this clone: Other DNA sequences in this specimen translate into the identical CDR3. The chain joins TRBV5-6 to TRBJ1-3; TRBD1 is a possible D gene (5 bases). Germline V gene lookup returns CDR1 SGHDT and CDR2 YYEEEE. The CDR3 is 16 residues long. The ends were cut back, 1 base at V and 0 bases at J, with 11 bases in the middle. The CDR3 DNA reads as TGTGCCAGCAGCTTGAGGGGAGGTTCCTCTGGAAACACCATATATTTT. This translates into CASSLRGGSSGNTIYF.

The V gene is TRBV6-5, the J gene TRBJ2-3; 8 bases align to TRBD1. Germline CDR1 and CDR2: MNHEY and SVGAGI. V trimming: 6 bases; J trimming: 9 bases; junction bases outside the gene matches: 2. This CDR3 region has 11 residues. The CDR3 spells CASRTGVTQYF. The CDR3 DNA reads TGTGCCAGCAGGACAGGGGTCACGCAGTATTTT.

A note on this clone: This sample also contains other DNA sequences that code for the same CDR3. V and J are TRBV5-1 and TRBJ1-1; D is undetermined. The CDR3 has 13 residues. Trimming left V 1 base short and J 3 bases short, with 7 bases between. Germline V gene lookup returns CDR1 SGHRS and CDR2 YFSETQ. CDR3 region: CASSLKLDTEAFF. In DNA form, the CDR3 reads TGCGCCAGCAGCTTGAAGTTAGACACTGAAGCTTTCTTT.

Here the CDR3 reads CASSLGVANTEAFF. In DNA, the CDR3 is TGTGCCAGCAGCTTAGGCGTTGCGAACACTGAAGCTTTCTTT. The chain employs TRBV7-2 and TRBJ1-1, with no clear D. The V end was cut by 1 base, the J end by 1 base, with 7 bases between. This CDR3 region has 14 residues. Germline V gene sequence: CDR1 SGHTA, CDR2 FQGNSA.

The chain is built from TRBV29-1 and TRBJ2-7, with D possibly being TRBD1 (6 bases). The CDR3 runs 14 residues. The ends were cut back, 2 bases at V and 5 bases at J, with 16 bases in the middle. Germline values: CDR1 SQVTM, CDR2 ANQGSEA. The CDR3 nucleotides read TGCAGCGTTGAAAAGGGGCAGGGGACGAACGAGCAGTACTTC. Translated: CSVEKGQGTNEQYF.

V and J are TRBV19 and TRBJ2-1; 10 bases align to TRBD2. V lost 3 bases to trimming and J lost 5 bases; unmatched junction nucleotides: 4. The CDR3 is 15 residues long. The germline gives CDR1 LNHDA, CDR2 SQIVND (reference sequence). CDR3 nucleotides: TGTGCCAGTAGTATCACTAGCGGGAAACACAATGAGCAGTTCTTC. Translating gives CASSITSGKHNEQFF.

This clone was counted a few times. The chain employs TRBV6-4 and TRBJ2-1; 8 nucleotides match TRBD1. CDR1 is MRHNA, CDR2 SNTAGT, per germline. This CDR3 has 15 residues. The ends lost 0 bases at V and 8 bases at J; junction bases unmatched: 6. Here the CDR3 reads CASSDSGQGMDEQFF. The CDR3 region has the DNA TGTGCCAGCAGTGACTCAGGACAGGGCATGGATGAGCAGTTCTTC.